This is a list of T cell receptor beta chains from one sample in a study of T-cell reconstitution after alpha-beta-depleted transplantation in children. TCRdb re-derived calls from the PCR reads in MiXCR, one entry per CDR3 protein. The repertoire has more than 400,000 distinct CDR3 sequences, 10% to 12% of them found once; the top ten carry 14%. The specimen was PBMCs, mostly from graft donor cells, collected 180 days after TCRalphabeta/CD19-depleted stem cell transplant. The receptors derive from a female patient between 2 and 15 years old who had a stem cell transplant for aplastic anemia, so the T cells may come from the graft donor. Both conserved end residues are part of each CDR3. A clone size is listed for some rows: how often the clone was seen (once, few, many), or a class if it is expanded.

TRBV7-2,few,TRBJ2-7,CASSPSRDIYEQYF
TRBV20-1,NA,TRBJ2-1,CSAWGKASGLPGGGTYNEQFF
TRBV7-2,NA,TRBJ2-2,CASSWAIAENGELFF
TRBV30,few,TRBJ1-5,CAWSVRNQPQHF
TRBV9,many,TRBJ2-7,CASSVGLSYEQYF
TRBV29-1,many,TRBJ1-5,CSVEETPDITNQPQHF
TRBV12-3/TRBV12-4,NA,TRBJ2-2,CASSLAGGLGTGELFF
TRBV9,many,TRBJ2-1,CASSVGSNNEQFF
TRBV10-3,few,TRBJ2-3,CAISESSGKPVTDTQYF
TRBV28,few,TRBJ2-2,CASSLGGIHTGELFF
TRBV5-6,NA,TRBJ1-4,CASSFRDRVNEKLFF
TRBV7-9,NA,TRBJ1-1,CASSLNGGHTEAFF
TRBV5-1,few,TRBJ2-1,CASSLEVTPPYNEQFF
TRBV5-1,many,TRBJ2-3,CASSFDGLNTDTQYF
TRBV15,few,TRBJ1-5,CATSRAGYSNQPQHF
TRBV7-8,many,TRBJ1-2,CASSDDRFPLVGYGYTF
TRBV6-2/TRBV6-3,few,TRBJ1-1,CASSDWTRNTEAFF
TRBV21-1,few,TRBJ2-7,CASSKADRNSYEQYF
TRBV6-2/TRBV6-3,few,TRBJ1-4,CASSYHYPTSTNEKLFF
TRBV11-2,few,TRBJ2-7,CASSLPGLAGGLSYEQYF
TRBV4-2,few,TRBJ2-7,CASSQDPPGVAGGTEQYF
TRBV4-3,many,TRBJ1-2,CASSQDGQNYGYTF
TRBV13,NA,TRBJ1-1,CASSYFPDLGEGTEAFF
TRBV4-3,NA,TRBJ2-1,CASSQGGGSSYNEQFF
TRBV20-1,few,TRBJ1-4,CSARGWAPREKLFF
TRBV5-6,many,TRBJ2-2,CASSSGTPPRTGELFF
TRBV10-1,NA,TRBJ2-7,CASREPLKTSPPYEQYF
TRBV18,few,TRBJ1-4,CASSPQAPDLVEKLFF
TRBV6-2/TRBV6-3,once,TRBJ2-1,CVSSRTSLGEQFF
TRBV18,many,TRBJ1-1,CASSPGRNTEAFF
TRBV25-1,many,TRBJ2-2,CASSIERAGELFF
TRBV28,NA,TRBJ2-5,CASSPGTSGSGWETQYF